Listed here are 12 T cell receptor beta chains from one sample, sequenced in a study of T-cell memory formation after mild COVID-19. One entry per CDR3 protein results from TCRdb running MiXCR on the 5' RACE reads. The sample lists over 150,000 distinct CDR3 sequences; under 20% were seen once. The source material was PBMCs or a T cell subset sorted from them (not recorded which). The source is a man between 18 and 29 years old who had mild COVID-19 (a few samples of this study predate the infection). Cell type and time point are not known.

The chain employs TRBV4-1 and TRBJ1-6; TRBD1 matches 10 bases. Germline values: CDR1 MGHRA, CDR2 YSYEKL. V shed 2 bases, J shed 0 bases, and the junction held 7 bases outside the gene matches. The CDR3 has 19 residues. CDR3 residues: CASSQTPGQGSSYNSPLHF. The DNA of the CDR3 is TGCGCCAGCAGCCAAACACCGGGACAGGGGAGCTCCTATAATTCACCCCTCCACTTT.

A few counts support this clonotype. This chain connects TRBV4-1 to TRBJ1-2; weak D call: TRBD1 (6 bases). There are 17 residues in the CDR3. The germline gives CDR1 MGHRA, CDR2 YSYEKL. Trimming pared 4 bases from V and 4 bases from J, leaving 22 bases between. CDR3 residues: CASSPEGGGRELYGYTF. CDR3 bases: TGCGCCAGCAGCCCCGAAGGCGGGGGCAGAGAGCTCTATGGCTACACCTTC.

V usage is TRBV7-9 and J usage is TRBJ2-3; tentative D call: TRBD1 (6 bases). The ends were cut back, 8 bases at V and 2 bases at J, with 20 bases in the middle. This CDR3 region has 16 residues. The germline gives CDR1 SEHNR, CDR2 FQNEAQ (reference sequence). CDR3 sequence (DNA): TGTGCCAGCGGGGGCTCCCCGGGGAGATCCACAGATACGCAGTATTTT. Translation gives CASGGSPGRSTDTQYF.

This clonotype was seen only a few times. The rearrangement links TRBV10-2 to TRBJ2-5; 13 nucleotides agree with TRBD2. The germline V gene has CDR1 WSHSY and CDR2 SAAADI. The ends lost 6 bases at V and 4 bases at J; junction bases unmatched: 5. This CDR3 has 15 amino acids. CDR3 sequence: CASRLGTSGVETQYF. The CDR3 bases are TGCGCCAGCAGGTTGGGGACTAGCGGGGTAGAGACCCAGTACTTC.

This clonotype was observed a few times. The rearrangement joins TRBV7-2 to TRBJ2-1; a possible D gene is TRBD2 (6 bases). CDR1 and CDR2 from the germline V gene are SGHTA and FQGNSA. V was trimmed by 0 bases and J by 6 bases, leaving 15 bases between them. The CDR3 is 16 residues long. The CDR3 sequence: CASSLALGVRGNEQFF. The CDR3 DNA reads TGTGCCAGCAGCTTAGCCCTAGGGGTGCGGGGCAATGAGCAGTTCTTC.

The genes are TRBV12-3 or TRBV12-4 and TRBJ2-7, with a tentative D call TRBD2 (7 bases). Trimming removed 6 bases at V and 1 base at J, with 16 bases between. This CDR3 comprises 15 residues. The CDR3 here is CASSPRGALSYEQYF. In DNA form, the CDR3 reads TGTGCCAGCAGCCCCCGGGGGGCCCTTTCCTACGAGCAGTACTTC.

In nucleotides, the CDR3 is TGTGCCAGCAGCTTGGTGGAGGGATCACCCGAAGCTTTCTTT. This encodes CASSLVEGSPEAFF. The rearrangement uses TRBV5-6 and TRBJ1-1; D not resolved. The CDR3 is made up of 14 amino acids. CDR1 and CDR2 (germline): SGHDT, YYEEEE. The V end lost 0 bases, the J end lost 8 bases, and 14 bases lay between the germline ends.

This clonotype showed up just a few times. The chain combines TRBV7-2 with TRBJ2-2, with 13 bases fitting TRBD2. CDR1 and CDR2 (germline): SGHTA, FQGNSA. CDR3 length: 16 amino acids. V gave up 6 bases and J gave up 5 bases; unmatched junction bases: 6. CDR3 sequence: CASSLLAGGRTGELFF. DNA for the CDR3: TGTGCCAGCAGTTTACTAGCGGGGGGGAGGACCGGGGAGCTGTTTTTT.

This clonotype was observed at least ten times. The chain couples TRBV2 to TRBJ2-6; D may be TRBD1 (6 bases). Germline CDR1 reads SNHLY; CDR2 reads FYNNEI. The CDR3 contains 15 residues. Trimming shortened V by 6 bases and J by 0 bases, and 9 bases separated the two germline ends. CDR3: CASSRDNSGANVLTF. In nucleotides, the CDR3 is TGTGCCAGCAGCCGGGACAACTCTGGGGCCAACGTCCTGACTTTC. Drawing the rest from reference TRBV2 and TRBJ2-6, the complete variable domain is EPEVTQTPSHQVTQMGQEVILRCVPISNHLYFYWYRQILGQKVEFLVSFYNNEISEKSEIFDDQFSVERPDGSNFTLKIRSTKLEDSAMYFCASSRDNSGANVLTFGAGSRLTVL.

This chain connects TRBV6-5 to TRBJ1-1; D is possibly TRBD1 (5 bases). Germline V CDR1 and CDR2: MNHEY, SVGAGI. This CDR3 has 14 residues. Trimming shortened V by 6 bases and J by 4 bases, and 15 bases separated the two germline ends. The CDR3 reads CASRTGGVTTEAFF. CDR3 DNA sequence: TGTGCCAGCAGGACCGGGGGGGTTACCACTGAAGCTTTCTTT.

In its sample, this clonotype was seen a few times. CDR3 residues: CAISSGQGFSGELFF. The CDR3, as DNA: TGTGCCATCAGTTCGGGACAGGGCTTCTCCGGGGAGCTGTTTTTT. The genes are TRBV10-3 and TRBJ2-2; 9 bases fit TRBD1. Germline assignment: CDR1 ENHRY and CDR2 SYGVKD. The CDR3 consists of 15 residues. The trim removed 5 bases at V and 6 bases at J, leaving 7 bases unmatched.

There are a few counts of this clonotype. The gene calls are TRBV20-1 and TRBJ1-4; 8 nucleotides match TRBD1. From germline, CDR1 is DFQATT and CDR2 SNEGSKA (reference sequence). The CDR3 has 12 amino acids. The V segment lost 6 bases and the J segment 8 bases; nucleotides outside the gene matches: 5. The CDR3 bases are TGCAGTGCGGAAAGACAGGGGGAAAAACTGTTTTTT. Encoded protein: CSAERQGEKLFF.